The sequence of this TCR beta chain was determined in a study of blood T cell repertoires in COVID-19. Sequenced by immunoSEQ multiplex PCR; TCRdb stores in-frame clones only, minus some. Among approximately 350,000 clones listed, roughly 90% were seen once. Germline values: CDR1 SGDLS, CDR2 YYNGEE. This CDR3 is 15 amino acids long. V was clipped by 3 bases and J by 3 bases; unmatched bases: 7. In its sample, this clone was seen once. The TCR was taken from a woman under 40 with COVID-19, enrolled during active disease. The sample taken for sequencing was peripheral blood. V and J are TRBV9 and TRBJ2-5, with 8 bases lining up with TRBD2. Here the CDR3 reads CASSASGGGEETQYF. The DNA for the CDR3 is TGTGCCAGCAGCGCAAGCGGGGGCGGAGAAGAGACCCAGTACTTC.